Presented here are 3 T cell receptor beta chains from one specimen sequenced in a study of T cell repertoires in cytomegalovirus infection. TCRdb analysed the reads with MiXCR anew, one entry per CDR3 protein. The table shows 750,000 to 900,000 distinct CDR3 sequences, with about 27% occurring only once. Which antigens these TCRs recognize remains unknown. Sequenced material: cultured CD8+ T cells from PBMCs, taken from culture after CMV antigen stimulation. The receptor set was obtained from a human donor in good health (CMV status not recorded). Some clones in this sample may be carry-over from other donors' samples.

This chain uses TRBV7-2 with TRBJ1-1; no firm D call. The CDR3 has 12 amino acids. Looked up from germline, CDR1 is SGHTA and CDR2 is FQGNSA. The V and J ends lost 1 base and 10 bases respectively, with 10 bases between them. The CDR3 region has the DNA TGTGCCAGCAGCTTAGGTCGGGTTGTAGCTTTCTTT. This gives the protein CASSLGRVVAFF.

This clonotype was observed many times. The V gene is TRBV6-5, the J gene TRBJ2-7; D perhaps matches TRBD2 (5 bases). The germline V gene encodes CDR1 MNHEY and CDR2 SVGAGI. V lost 2 bases, J lost 3 bases, and 14 bases lay in between. The CDR3 is 15 residues long. The chain's CDR3 is CASSYGNPGFYEQYF. In nucleotides, the CDR3 is TGTGCCAGCAGTTACGGCAACCCGGGGTTCTACGAGCAGTACTTC.

This rearrangement joins TRBV27 to TRBJ2-1; D gene unclear. CDR1 MNHEY and CDR2 SMNVEV come from the germline V gene (reference sequence). V lost 5 bases and J 9 bases, leaving 11 bases between the germline ends. The CDR3 sequence is 12 residues long. CDR3 residues: CASSPGRSEQFF. DNA for the CDR3: TGTGCCAGCAGTCCCGGACGGTCTGAGCAGTTCTTC.